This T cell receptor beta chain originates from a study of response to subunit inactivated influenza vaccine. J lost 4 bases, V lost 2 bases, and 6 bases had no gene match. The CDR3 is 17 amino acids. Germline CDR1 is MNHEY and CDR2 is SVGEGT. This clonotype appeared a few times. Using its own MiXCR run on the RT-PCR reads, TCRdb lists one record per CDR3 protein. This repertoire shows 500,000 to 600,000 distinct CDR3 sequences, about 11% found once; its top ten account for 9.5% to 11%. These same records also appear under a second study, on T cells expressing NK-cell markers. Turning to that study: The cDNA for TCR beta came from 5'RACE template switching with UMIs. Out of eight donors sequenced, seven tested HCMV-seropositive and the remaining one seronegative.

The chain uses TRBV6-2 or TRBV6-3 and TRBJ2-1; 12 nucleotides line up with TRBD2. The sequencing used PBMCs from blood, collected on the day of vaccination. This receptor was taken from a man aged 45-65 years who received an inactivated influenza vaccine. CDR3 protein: CASSYLGLAGLYNEQFF. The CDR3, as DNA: TGTGCCAGCAGTTACCTCGGACTAGCGGGACTGTACAATGAGCAGTTCTTC.